This T cell receptor beta chain was identified in a study of T cell responses to AZD1222 COVID-19 vaccine (dated by TCRdb to about 2021). As for the study more broadly: A total of about 240 trial participants underwent TCR sequencing, of whom approximately 210 received two doses of AZD1222 and about 26 received two doses of the MenACWY control vaccine. Trial participants were enrolled into age subgroups of 18-55, 56-69 and 70-plus years, which contained approximately 150, 30 and 60 TCR-sequenced participants, respectively. Study-wide conclusions, independent of this receptor: Vaccine-associated CD4 TCRs spanned the whole spike protein, with dominant responses in regions 160-218 and 743-854. Conclusions about previously exposed vaccinees are limited, since just five or six AZD1222 recipients were seropositive for SARS-CoV-2 at baseline. The 56-69-year group was small, and its depth increase did not reach significance, likely because of low power. Reportedly, almost half of the unique spike-specific TCRs recognized epitopes lying outside the regions that are mutated in the B.1.351 and B.1.1.7 variants. Because no day 14 peak-response samples were available, repertoires were characterized only after the peak T cell response. Most participants were white British and females outnumbered males, and the authors suggested that clonal diversity may have been underestimated. After two AZD1222 doses, spike-specific TCR breadth and depth were significantly higher than at day 0 and than in MenACWY recipients.

The V and J ends are trimmed by 5 bases and 7 bases, leaving 8 bases between them. The germline V gene encodes CDR1 SEHNR and CDR2 FQNEAQ (reference sequence). The CDR3 goes from the cysteine to the phenylalanine over 11 residues. Just CDR3 DNA is preserved here, 33 bases in frame from base 1. Per the publication, the time point label means: baseline before first vaccination. The sample's treatment or condition label, decoded: meningococcal conjugate vaccine given as trial control. Samples from vaccinated people were obtained from the UK trials COV001 and COV002, which included a single-blind randomized controlled phase 2/3 trial of AZD1222 (ChAdOx1 nCoV-19) in healthy adults. Trial participant PBMC samples were collected at day 0 and day 28 after the second dose for TCRbeta chain sequencing. The CDR3 regions of human TCRbeta chains were analyzed by immunosequencing. The paper's processing steps were these. TCRs in the repertoires were compared against a reference library of SARS-CoV-2-specific TCRs that had been generated with the MIRA antigen-specificity platform. Breadth was defined as the fraction of unique TCRs that were SARS-CoV-2-associated, and depth was defined as the fraction of total T cells that were SARS-CoV-2-associated. Each spike-specific TCR was assigned to its reactive spike region and to a CD4 or CD8 class using the MIRA data. Log10-transformed breadth and depth values were compared by one-way ANOVA with Sidak's multiple comparisons tests. TCRdb carries this immuneACCESS record with in-frame sequences only. Its versions omit some clonotypes, under half of them owing to an unresolved V gene in the studies checked, with the rest unexplained. V and J calls plus clone size are reproduced from that table; the DNA served to infer D and trimming. The sample table records about 47,000 clones; around 85% of these occur just once. 20% of the sample is taken by the ten largest.

Worth noting for this clone: Its antigen has not been determined. No much larger clonotype is one base removed from it; base qualities were not supplied.

This material consisted of peripheral blood, taken on day 0 of MenACWY control vaccination. This sequence originates from an adult in good health. The V and J segments used are TRBV7-9 and TRBJ1-2; no D segment can be confidently identified. The CDR3 here reads CASSRGGGYTF. The sequenced DNA is TGTGCCAGCAGCCGGGGAGGTGGCTACACCTTC.